The clone carrying this T cell receptor (beta chain) has only a few counts. Its target is not known. This sample stems from a study of T-cell memory formation after mild COVID-19. Study conclusions and caveats: Some SARS-CoV-2-responding clones were already detected in memory before infection. CD4+ bias marked clones expanding day 15 to 37, unlike balanced contracting clones.

Via MiXCR, TCRdb re-called the 5' RACE reads, giving one row per CDR3 protein. The sample includes about 250,000 distinct CDR3 sequences, roughly 14% of them seen just once. Trimming removed 6 bases from V and 2 bases from J; junction bases left unmatched: 7. The V gene's germline CDR1 is SNHLY and CDR2 FYNNEI. The CDR3 contains 15 residues. Source material: PBMCs or a T cell subset sorted from them (not recorded which). The J gene is TRBJ2-1, the V gene TRBV2; the match to TRBD2 covers 7 bases. The receptor was derived from an adult woman who had mild COVID-19 (a few samples of this study predate the infection). Cell type and time point are not known. The CDR3 DNA is TGTGCCAGCAGGAGAGGGCTAGCGGCCTACAATGAGCAGTTCTTC. Encoded protein: CASRRGLAAYNEQFF. Looking up the rest from reference TRBV2 and TRBJ2-1 gives the full variable domain: EPEVTQTPSHQVTQMGQEVILRCVPISNHLYFYWYRQILGQKVEFLVSFYNNEISEKSEIFDDQFSVERPDGSNFTLKIRSTKLEDSAMYFCASRRGLAAYNEQFFGPGTRLTVL.